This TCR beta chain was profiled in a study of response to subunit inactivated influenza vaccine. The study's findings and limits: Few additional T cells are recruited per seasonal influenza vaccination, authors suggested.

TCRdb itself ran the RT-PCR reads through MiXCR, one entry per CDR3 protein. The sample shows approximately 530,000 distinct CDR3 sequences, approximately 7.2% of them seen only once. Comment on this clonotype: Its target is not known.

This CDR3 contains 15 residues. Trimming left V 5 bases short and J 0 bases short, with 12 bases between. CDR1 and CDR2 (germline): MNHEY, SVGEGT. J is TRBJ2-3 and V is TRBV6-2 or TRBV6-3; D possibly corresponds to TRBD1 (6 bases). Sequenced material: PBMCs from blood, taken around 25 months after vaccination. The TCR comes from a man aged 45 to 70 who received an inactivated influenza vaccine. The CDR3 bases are TGTGCCAGCAGTCACAGGGTAGCTAGCACAGATACGCAGTATTTT. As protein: CASSHRVASTDTQYF.